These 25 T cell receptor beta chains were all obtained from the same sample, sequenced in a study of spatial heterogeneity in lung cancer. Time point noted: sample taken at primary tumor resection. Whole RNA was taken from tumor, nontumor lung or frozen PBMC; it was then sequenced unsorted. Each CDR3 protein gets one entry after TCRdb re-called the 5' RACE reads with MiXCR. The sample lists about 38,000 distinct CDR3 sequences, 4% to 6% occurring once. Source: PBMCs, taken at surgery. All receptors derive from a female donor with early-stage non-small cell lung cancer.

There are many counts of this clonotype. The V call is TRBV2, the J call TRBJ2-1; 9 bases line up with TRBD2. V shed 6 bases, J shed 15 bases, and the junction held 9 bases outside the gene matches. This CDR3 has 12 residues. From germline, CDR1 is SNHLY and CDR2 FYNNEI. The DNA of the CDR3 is TGTGCCAGCAGCCGCCGGGGGACTAGCCTGTTCTTC. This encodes CASSRRGTSLFF.

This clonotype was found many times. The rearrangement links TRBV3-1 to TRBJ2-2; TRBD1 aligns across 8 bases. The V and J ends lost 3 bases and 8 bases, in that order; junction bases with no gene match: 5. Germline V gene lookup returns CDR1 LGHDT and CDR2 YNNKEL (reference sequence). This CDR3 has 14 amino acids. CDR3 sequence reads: CASSQSQGAGELFF. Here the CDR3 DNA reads TGTGCCAGCAGCCAGTCCCAGGGGGCGGGGGAGCTGTTTTTT.

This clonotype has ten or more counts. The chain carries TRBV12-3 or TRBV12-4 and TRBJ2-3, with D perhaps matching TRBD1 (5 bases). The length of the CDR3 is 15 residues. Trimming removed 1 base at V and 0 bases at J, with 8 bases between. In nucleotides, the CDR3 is TGTGCCAGCAGTTTAGGGACACTTAGCACAGATACGCAGTATTTT. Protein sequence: CASSLGTLSTDTQYF.

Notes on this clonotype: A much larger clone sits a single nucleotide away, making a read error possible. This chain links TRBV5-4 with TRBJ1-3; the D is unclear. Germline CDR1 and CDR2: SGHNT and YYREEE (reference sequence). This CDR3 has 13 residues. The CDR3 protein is CAGSWLPGNTIYF. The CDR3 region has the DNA TGTGCCGGCAGCTGGCTCCCTGGAAACACCATATATTTT.

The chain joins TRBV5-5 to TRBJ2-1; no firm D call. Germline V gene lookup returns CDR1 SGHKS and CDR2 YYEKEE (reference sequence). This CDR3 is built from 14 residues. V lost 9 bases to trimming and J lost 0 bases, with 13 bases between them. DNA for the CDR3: TGTGCCACCACCCCGCTCGGCTCCTACAATGAGCAGTTCTTC. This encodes CATTPLGSYNEQFF.

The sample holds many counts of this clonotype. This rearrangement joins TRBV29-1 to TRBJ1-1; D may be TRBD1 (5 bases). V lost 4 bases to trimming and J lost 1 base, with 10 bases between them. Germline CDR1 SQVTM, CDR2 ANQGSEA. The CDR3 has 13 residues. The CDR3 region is CSVGGAGNTEAFF. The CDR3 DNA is TGCAGCGTTGGAGGGGCGGGGAACACTGAAGCTTTCTTT.

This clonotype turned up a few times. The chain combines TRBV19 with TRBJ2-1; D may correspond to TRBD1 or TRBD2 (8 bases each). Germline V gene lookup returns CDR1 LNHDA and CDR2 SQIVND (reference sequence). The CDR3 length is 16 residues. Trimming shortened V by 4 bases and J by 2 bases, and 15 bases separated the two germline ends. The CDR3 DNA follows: TGTGCCAGTAGTACCGGACAGGGACTAGCCTACAATGAGCAGTTCTTC. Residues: CASSTGQGLAYNEQFF.

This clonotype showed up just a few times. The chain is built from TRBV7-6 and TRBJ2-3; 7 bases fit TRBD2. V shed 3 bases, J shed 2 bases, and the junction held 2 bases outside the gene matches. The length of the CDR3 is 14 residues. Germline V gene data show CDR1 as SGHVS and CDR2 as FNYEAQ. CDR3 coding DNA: TGTGCCAGCAGCTTGACTAGCAACACAGATACGCAGTATTTT. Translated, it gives CASSLTSNTDTQYF.

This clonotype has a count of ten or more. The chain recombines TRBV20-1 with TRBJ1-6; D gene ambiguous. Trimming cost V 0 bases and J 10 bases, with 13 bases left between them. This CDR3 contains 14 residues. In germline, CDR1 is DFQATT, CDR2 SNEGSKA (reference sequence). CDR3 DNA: TGCAGTGCTAGAGATAGGTCTACTTTGTCACCCCTCCACTTT. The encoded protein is CSARDRSTLSPLHF.

This CDR3 reads CASTPAGGWDSPLHF. The CDR3 DNA is TGTGCCAGCACCCCCGCGGGAGGGTGGGATTCACCCCTCCACTTT. V usage is TRBV27 and J usage is TRBJ1-6; D ambiguous. V lost 7 bases, J lost 8 bases, and 18 bases lay in between. The CDR3 extends over 15 amino acids. Germline V gives CDR1 MNHEY, CDR2 SMNVEV (reference sequence).

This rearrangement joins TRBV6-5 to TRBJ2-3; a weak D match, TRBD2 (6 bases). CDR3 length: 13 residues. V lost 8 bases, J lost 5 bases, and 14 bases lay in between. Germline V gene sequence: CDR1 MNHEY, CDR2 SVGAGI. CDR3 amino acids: CASLGGGGDTQYF. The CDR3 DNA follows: TGTGCCAGCCTCGGGGGAGGTGGAGATACGCAGTATTTT.

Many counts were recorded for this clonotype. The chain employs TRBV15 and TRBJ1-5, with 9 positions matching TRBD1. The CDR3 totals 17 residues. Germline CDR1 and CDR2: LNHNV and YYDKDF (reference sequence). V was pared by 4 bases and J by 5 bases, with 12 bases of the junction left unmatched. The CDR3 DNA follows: TGTGCCACCAGCAAATCGAACAGGGGGCCTTTAGATCAGCCCCAGCATTTT. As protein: CATSKSNRGPLDQPQHF.

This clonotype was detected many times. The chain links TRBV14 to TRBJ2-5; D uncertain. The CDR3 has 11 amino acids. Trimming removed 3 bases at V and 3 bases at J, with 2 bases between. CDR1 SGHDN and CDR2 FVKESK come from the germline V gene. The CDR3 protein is CASSHKETQYF. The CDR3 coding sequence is TGTGCCAGCAGCCATAAAGAGACCCAGTACTTC.

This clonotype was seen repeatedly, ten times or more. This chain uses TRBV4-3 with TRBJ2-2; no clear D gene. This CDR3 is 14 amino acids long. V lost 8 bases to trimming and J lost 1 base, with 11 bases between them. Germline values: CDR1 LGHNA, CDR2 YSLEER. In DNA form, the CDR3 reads TGCGCCAGCTCGGTGGAAGGGAACACCGGGGAGCTGTTTTTT. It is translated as CASSVEGNTGELFF.

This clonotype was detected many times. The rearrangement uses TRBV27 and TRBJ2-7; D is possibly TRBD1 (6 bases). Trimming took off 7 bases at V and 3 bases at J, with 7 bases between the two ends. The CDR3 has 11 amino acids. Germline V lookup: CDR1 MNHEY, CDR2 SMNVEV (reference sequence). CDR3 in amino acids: CASKDSYEQYF. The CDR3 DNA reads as TGTGCCAGCAAGGACAGCTACGAGCAGTACTTC.

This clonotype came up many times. Here the CDR3 DNA reads TGTGCCATCAGTCCAGGGTCCGCGGCTGAAGCTTTCTTT. Its protein is CAISPGSAAEAFF. The chain employs TRBV10-3 and TRBJ1-1; weak D call: TRBD1 (5 bases). CDR1 and CDR2 from the germline V gene are ENHRY and SYGVKD. The CDR3 covers 13 residues. Trimming took 5 bases from V and 6 from J, leaving 13 bases between them.

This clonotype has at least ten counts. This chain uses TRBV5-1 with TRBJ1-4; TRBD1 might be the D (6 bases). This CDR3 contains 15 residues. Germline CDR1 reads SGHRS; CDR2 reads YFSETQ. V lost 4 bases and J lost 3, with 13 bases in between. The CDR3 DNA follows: TGCGCCAGCAGCCGCCGGGGGGCAGCTAATGAAAAACTGTTTTTT. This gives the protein CASSRRGAANEKLFF.

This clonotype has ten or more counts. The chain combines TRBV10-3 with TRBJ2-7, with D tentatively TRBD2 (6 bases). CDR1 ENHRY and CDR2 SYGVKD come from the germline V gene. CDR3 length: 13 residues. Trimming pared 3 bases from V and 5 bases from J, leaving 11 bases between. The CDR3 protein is CAISEGREDEQYF. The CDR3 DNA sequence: TGTGCCATCAGTGAAGGCAGGGAGGACGAGCAGTACTTC.

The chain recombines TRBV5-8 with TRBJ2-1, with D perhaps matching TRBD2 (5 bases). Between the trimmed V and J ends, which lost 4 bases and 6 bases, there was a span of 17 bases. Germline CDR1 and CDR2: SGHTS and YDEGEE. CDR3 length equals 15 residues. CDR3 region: CASSPDSGWGNEQFF. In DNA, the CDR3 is TGTGCCAGCAGCCCGGATTCGGGATGGGGCAATGAGCAGTTCTTC.

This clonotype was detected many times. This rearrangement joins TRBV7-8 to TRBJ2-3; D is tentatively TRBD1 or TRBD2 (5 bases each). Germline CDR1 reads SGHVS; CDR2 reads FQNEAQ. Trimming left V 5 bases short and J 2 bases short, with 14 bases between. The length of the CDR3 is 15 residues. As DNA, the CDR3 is TGTGCCAGCAGCCCGATTGACGGGACCACAGATACGCAGTATTTT. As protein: CASSPIDGTTDTQYF.

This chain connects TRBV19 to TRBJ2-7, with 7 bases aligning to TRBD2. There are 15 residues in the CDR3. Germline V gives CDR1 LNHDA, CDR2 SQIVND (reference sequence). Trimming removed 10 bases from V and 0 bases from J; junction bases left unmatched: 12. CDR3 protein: CATSRGTSISYEQYF. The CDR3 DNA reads TGTGCCACCTCGCGGGGGACTTCGATCTCCTACGAGCAGTACTTC.

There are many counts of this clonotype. The chain's CDR3 is CASSSAADRYQETQYF. The DNA for the CDR3 is TGTGCCAGCAGCTCAGCCGCCGACAGGTACCAAGAGACCCAGTACTTC. V is TRBV5-4 and J is TRBJ2-5; a possible D gene is TRBD1 (6 bases). Germline loops: CDR1 SGHNT, CDR2 YYREEE (reference sequence). The CDR3 is 16 residues long. Trimming cost V 3 bases and J 0 bases, with 15 bases left between them.

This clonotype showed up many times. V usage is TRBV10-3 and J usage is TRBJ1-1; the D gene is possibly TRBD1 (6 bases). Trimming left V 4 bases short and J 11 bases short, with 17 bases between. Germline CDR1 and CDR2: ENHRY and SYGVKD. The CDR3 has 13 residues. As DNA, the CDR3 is TGTGCCATCAGTGGGGGGGACACCGTGGGCGCTTTCTTT. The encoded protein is CAISGGDTVGAFF.

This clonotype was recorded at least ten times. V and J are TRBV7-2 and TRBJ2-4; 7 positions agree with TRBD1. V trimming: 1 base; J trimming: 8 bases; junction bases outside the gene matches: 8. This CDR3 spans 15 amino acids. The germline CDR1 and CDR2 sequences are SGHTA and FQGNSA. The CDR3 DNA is TGTGCCAGCAGCTTAGAAGAGACAGGGCGACACATTCAGTACTTC. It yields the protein CASSLEETGRHIQYF.

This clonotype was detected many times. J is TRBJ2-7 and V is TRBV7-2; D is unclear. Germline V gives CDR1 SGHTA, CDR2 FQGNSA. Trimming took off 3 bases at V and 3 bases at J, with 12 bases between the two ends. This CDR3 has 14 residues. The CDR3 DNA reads TGTGCCAGCAGCTTTCAGCCGTCCTACTACGAGCAGTACTTC. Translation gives CASSFQPSYYEQYF. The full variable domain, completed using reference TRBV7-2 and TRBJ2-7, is GAGVSQSPSNKVTEKGKDVELRCDPISGHTALYWYRQSLGQGLEFLIYFQGNSAPDKSGLPSDRFSAERTGGSVSTLTIQRTQQEDSAVYLCASSFQPSYYEQYFGPGTRLTVT.